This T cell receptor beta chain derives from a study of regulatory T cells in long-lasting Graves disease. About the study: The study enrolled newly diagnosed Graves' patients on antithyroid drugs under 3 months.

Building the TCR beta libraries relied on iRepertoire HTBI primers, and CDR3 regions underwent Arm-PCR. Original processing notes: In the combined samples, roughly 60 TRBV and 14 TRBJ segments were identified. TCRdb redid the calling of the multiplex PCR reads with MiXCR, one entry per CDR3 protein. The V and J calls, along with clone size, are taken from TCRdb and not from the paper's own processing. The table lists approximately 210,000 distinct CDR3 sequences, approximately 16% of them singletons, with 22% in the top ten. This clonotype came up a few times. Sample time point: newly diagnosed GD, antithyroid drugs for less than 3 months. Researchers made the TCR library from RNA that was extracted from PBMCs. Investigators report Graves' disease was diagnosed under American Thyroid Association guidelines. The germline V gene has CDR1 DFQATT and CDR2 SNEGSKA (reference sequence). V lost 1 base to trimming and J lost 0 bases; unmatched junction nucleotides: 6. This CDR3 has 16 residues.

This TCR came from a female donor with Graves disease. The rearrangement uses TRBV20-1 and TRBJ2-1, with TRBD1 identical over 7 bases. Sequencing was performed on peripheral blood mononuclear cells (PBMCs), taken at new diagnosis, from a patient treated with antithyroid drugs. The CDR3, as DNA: TGCAGTGCTAGAGGACAGGGTCGTAGCTCCTACAATGAGCAGTTCTTC. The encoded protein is CSARGQGRSSYNEQFF.